This TCR beta chain was captured by sequencing in a study of metastatic and nonmetastatic thyroid tumors (dated by TCRdb to 2019 to 2021). About the full investigation: Repertoires from peripheral blood and from tumor or nodule tissue samples of malignant and benign thyroid patients were compared. What the research found in general, with its limitations: TCR beta diversity was reported as significantly higher in malignant tumors than in benign nodules, in both blood and tumor samples.

The table lists this clone with a count of one. It has no known antigen specificity. Base quality data are lacking; no much larger clone is found one base away. A solitary read yields weak support. Before undergoing thyroid surgery, none of the patients had been given any kind of treatment. Using T-cell receptor beta sequencing, the researchers looked back retrospectively at clinical samples from patients, gathered between about 2011 and 2019. Libraries came from PCR. The data were produced on an Illumina HiSeq 4000. High-throughput sequencing was used to profile the TCR beta-chain CDR3 region of every patient. The authors' pipeline ran thus. A classifier to discriminate distant-metastatic papillary thyroid cancer patients was built from CDR3 differences across clinicopathological groups. The Shannon index was used to measure repertoire diversity, and the Morisita-Horn index was used to measure how similar tumor and blood repertoires were. TCRdb reanalyzed the raw reads on its own, using fastp at Q25 for trimming and MiXCR for clone calling, and kept in-frame beta chains. TCRdb assigned the V and J calls; the authors' analysis was not used. The sample contains about 15,000 clones, 25% of them found a single time. The biggest ten clones account for 15% of the sample.

From cysteine to phenylalanine, the CDR3 is 13 amino acids long. CDR3 DNA only is kept here, 39 bases in frame from base 1. CDR1 and CDR2 are read off the germline V gene as SGHAT and FQNNGV. Trimming takes 5 bases from V and 8 bases from J, and the germline ends sit 12 bases apart. Rearrangement joined TRBV11-2 to TRBJ1-4; tentative D gene TRBD1, with 5 bases matching. The sequence derives from a female donor with papillary thyroid cancer or a benign thyroid nodule (not recorded which). Some clones in this sample may be carry-over from other donors' samples. The sequenced sample consisted of adjacent normal tissue. At the DNA level, the sequence is TGTGCCAGCAGCCGGGCAGGGAACGAAAAACTGTTTTTT. This is translated as CASSRAGNEKLFF. With all but the CDR3 taken from the reference TRBV11-2 and TRBJ1-4 genes, the full variable domain is: EAGVAQSPRYKIIEKRQSVAFWCNPISGHATLYWYQQILGQGPKLLIQFQNNGVVDDSQLPKDRFSAERLKGVDSTLKIQPAKLEDSAVYLCASSRAGNEKLFFGSGTQLSVL.